This T cell receptor (beta chain) derives from a study of T cell repertoires in aging, cancer and after chemotherapy. Germline-derived CDR1 and CDR2 are SGHDT and YYEEEE. CDR3 size: 15 residues. The V segment lost 7 bases and the J segment 9 bases; nucleotides outside the gene matches: 11. TCR beta rearrangements were amplified from peripheral blood genomic DNA. Rearranged V-D-J TRB sequences were amplified with a mixed TRB-A/B primer pool. TCRdb re-derived calls from the multiplex PCR reads in MiXCR, one entry per CDR3 protein. The sample lists 13,000 or so distinct CDR3 sequences, roughly 26% seen once, with approximately 2.5% in the top ten.

Sample: blood. The chain has TRBV5-6 and TRBJ1-6; 9 bases match TRBD1. The TCR was taken from a human donor in good health. The DNA of the CDR3 is TGTGCCAGCGGGGACAGGGAATATTCTAGTTCACCCCTCCACTTT. Amino acid sequence: CASGDREYSSSPLHF.